The following is a T cell receptor (beta chain) sequence with its context. Antigen specificity is unknown. The data were obtained in a study of T cell clones after liver transplantation. Across the study: Timepoints were pre-transplant, pre-withdrawal, and after withdrawal was completed or failed. Study-level points and caveats: Post-transplant, graft-donor-reactive CD4 TCRbeta sequences in blood dropped significantly in most of the 8 subjects. Post-transplant time points were not standardized, so conclusions are preliminary. Compared with third party-reactive sequences, donor-reactive ones declined more, independent of withdrawal success.

The CDR3 has 17 residues. Germline CDR1 SEHNR, CDR2 FQNEAQ (reference sequence). Germline trimming cut 5 bases from V and 3 bases from J; bases unmatched to any gene: 7. The repertoire was sequenced with immunoSEQ multiplex PCR; TCRdb's copy has only in-frame clones and lacks some. The sample holds about 71,000 clones, over 70% seen once. Sequencing used CD4+ T cells from blood, obtained 12 months after liver transplant. The TCR sequence derives from a human patient who received a liver transplant. Part of the T cells may come from the graft donor. The chain is built from TRBV7-9 and TRBJ2-3; 14 nucleotides align to TRBD2. The CDR3 spells CASSPQRTSGRTDTQYF. The CDR3, as DNA: TGTGCCAGCAGCCCCCAAAGGACTAGCGGGAGGACAGATACGCAGTATTTT.